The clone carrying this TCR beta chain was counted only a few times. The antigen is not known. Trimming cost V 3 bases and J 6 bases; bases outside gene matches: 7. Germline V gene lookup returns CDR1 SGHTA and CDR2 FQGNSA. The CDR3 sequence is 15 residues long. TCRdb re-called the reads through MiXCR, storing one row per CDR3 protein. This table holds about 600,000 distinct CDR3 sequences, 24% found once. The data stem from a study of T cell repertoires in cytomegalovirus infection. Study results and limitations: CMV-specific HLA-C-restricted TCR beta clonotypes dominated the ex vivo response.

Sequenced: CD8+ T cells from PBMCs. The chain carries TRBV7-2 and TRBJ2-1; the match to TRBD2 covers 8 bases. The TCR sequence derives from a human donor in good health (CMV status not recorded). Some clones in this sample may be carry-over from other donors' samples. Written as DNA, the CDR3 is TGTGCCAGCAGCTTTCCGGGACTAGATGTCAATGAGCAGTTCTTC. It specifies CASSFPGLDVNEQFF.